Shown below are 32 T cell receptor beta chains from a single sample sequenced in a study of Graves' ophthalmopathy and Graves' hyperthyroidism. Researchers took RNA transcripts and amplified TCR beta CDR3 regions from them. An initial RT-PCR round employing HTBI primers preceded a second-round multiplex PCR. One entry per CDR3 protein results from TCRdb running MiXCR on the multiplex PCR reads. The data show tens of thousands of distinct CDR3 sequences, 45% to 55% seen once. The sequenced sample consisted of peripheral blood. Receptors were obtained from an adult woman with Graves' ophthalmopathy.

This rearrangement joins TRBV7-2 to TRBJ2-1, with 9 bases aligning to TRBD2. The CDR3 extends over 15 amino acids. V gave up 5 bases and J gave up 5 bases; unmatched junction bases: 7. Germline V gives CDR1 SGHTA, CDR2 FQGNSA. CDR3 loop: CASSPRTSVNNEQFF. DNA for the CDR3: TGTGCCAGCAGCCCTCGGACTAGCGTTAACAATGAGCAGTTCTTC.

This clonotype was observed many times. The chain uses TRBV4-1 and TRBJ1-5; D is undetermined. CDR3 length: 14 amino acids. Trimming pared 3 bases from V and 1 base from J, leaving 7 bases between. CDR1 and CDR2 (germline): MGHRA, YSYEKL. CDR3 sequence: CASSHIQSNQPQHF. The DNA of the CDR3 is TGCGCCAGCAGCCATATACAGAGCAATCAGCCCCAGCATTTT.

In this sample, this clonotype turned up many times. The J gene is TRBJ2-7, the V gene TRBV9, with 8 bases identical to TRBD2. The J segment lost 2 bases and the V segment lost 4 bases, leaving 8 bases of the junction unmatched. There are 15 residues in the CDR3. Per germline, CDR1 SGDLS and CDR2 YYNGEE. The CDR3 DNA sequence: TGTGCCAGCAGCCCGGGGGGGGGGAACCCCTACGAGCAGTACTTC. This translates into CASSPGGGNPYEQYF.

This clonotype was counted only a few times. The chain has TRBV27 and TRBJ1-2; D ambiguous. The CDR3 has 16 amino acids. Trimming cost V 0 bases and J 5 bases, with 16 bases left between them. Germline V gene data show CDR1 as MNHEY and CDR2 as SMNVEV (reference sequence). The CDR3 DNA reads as TGTGCCAGCAGTTTATCGGAGATACCACTTGGATATGGCTACACCTTC. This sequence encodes CASSLSEIPLGYGYTF.

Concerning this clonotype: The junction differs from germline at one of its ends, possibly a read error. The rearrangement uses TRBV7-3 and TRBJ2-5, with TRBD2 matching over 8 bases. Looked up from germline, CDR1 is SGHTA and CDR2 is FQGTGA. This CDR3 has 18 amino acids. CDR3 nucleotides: TGTGCTAGCAGCTTAACAACAGAGGGGACTAGGGGTTTGGAGACCCAGTACTTC. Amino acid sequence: CASSLTTEGTRGLETQYF.

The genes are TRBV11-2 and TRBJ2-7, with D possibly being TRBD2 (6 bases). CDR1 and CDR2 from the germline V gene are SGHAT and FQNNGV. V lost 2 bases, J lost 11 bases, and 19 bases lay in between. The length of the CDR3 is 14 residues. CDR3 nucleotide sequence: TGTGCCAGCAGCTTACTCACGGGAGCTGAGAAGGAGTACTTC. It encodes CASSLLTGAEKEYF.

DNA of the CDR3: TGTGCCAGCAGCTTGGGGGGAGGACCATACGAGCAGTACTTC. This gives the protein CASSLGGGPYEQYF. The chain uses TRBV7-9 and TRBJ2-7; possible D gene TRBD2, 6 bases. Trimming pared 3 bases from V and 4 bases from J, leaving 13 bases between. This CDR3 region has 14 residues. Per germline, CDR1 SEHNR and CDR2 FQNEAQ (reference sequence).

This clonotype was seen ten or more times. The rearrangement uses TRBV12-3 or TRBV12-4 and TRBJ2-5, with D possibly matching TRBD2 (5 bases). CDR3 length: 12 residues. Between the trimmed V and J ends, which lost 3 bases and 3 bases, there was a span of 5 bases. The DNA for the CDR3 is TGTGCCAGCAGTTTGAGGGAAGAGACCCAGTACTTC. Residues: CASSLREETQYF.

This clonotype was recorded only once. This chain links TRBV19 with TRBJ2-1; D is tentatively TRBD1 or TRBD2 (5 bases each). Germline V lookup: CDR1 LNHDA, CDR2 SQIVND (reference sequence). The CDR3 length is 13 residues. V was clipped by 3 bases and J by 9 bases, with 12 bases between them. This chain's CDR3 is CASSIWGISEQFF. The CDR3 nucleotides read TGTGCCAGTAGTATTTGGGGGATTAGTGAGCAGTTCTTC. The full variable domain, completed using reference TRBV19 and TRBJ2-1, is DGGITQSPKYLFRKEGQNVTLSCEQNLNHDAMYWYRQDPGQGLRLIYYSQIVNDFQKGDIAEGYSVSREKKESFPLTVTSAQKNPTAFYLCASSIWGISEQFFGPGTRLTVL.

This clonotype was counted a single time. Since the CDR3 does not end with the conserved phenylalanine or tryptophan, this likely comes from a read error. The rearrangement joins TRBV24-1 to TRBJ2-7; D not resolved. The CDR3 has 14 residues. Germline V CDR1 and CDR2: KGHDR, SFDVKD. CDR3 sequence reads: CTTSSRTASYEQYL. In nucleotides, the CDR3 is TGTACCACCAGTAGTCGAACGGCCTCCTACGAGCAGTACCTC.

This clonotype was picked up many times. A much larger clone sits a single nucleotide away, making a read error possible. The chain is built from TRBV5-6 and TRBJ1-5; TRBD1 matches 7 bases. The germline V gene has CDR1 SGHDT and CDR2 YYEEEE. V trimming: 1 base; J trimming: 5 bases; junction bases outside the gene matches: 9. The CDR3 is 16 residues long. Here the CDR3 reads CASSLRSRQGDQPQHF. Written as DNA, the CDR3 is TGTGCCAGCAGCTTGCGTTCTAGGCAGGGGGATCAGCCCCAGCATTTT.

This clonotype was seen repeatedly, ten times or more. CDR3 sequence (DNA): TGTGCCAGCAGTTTAATCTCTGGGGCCAACGTCCTGACTTTC. It codes for CASSLISGANVLTF. This chain joins TRBV27 and TRBJ2-6, with D uncertain. Germline loops: CDR1 MNHEY, CDR2 SMNVEV (reference sequence). V was trimmed by 2 bases and J by 0 bases, leaving 2 bases between them. The CDR3 consists of 14 residues.

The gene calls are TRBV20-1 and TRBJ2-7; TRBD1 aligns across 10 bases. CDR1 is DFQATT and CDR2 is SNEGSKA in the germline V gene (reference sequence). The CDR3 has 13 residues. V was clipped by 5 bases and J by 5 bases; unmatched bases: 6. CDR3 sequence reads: CSAEDRGQNEQYF. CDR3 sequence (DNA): TGCAGTGCTGAAGACAGGGGGCAGAACGAGCAGTACTTC.

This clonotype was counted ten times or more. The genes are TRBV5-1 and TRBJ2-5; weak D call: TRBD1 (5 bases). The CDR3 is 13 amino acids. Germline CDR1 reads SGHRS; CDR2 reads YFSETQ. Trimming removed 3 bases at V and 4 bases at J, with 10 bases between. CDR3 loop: CASSSPGSETQYF. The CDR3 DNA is TGCGCCAGCAGCTCCCCAGGGTCAGAGACCCAGTACTTC. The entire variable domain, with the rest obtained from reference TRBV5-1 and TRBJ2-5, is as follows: KAGVTQTPRYLIKTRGQQVTLSCSPISGHRSVSWYQQTPGQGLQFLFEYFSETQRNKGNFPGRFSGRQFSNSRSEMNVSTLELGDSALYLCASSSPGSETQYFGPGTRLLVL.

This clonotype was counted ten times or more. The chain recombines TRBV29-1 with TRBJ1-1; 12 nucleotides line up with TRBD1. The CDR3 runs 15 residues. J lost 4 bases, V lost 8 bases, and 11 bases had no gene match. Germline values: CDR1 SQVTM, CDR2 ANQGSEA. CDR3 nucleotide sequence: TGCAGCCAGATCCGGGACAGGGGGCGGAGCACTGAAGCTTTCTTT. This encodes CSQIRDRGRSTEAFF.

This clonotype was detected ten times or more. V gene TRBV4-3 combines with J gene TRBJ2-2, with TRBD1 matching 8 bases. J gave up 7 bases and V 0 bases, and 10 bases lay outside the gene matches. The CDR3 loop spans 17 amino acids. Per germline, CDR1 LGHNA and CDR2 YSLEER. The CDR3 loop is CASSQDRTGNRIGELFF. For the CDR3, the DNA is TGCGCCAGCAGCCAAGATAGGACAGGGAATAGAATCGGGGAGCTGTTTTTT.

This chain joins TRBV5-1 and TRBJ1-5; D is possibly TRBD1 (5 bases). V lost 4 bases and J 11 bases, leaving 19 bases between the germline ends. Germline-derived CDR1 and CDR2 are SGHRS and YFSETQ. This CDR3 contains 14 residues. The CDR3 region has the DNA TGCGCCAGCAGCCAGGGTGGGTCCCAAGAGACCCAGCATTTT. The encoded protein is CASSQGGSQETQHF.

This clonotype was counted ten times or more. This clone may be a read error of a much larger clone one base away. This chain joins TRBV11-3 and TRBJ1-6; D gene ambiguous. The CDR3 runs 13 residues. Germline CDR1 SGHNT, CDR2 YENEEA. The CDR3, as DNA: TGTGCCAGCGGCTTAGACCCCAGTTCACCCCTCCACTTT. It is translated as CASGLDPSSPLHF. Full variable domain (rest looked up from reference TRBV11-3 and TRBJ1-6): EAGVVQSPRYKIIEKKQPVAFWCNPISGHNTLYWYLQNLGQGPELLIRYENEEAVDDSQLPKDRFSAERLKGVDSTLKIQPAELGDSAVYLCASGLDPSSPLHFGNGTRLTVT.

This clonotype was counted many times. The CDR3 is CSASGTEPSPLHF. The CDR3 coding sequence is TGCAGTGCTAGCGGGACAGAACCCTCACCCCTCCACTTT. The gene calls are TRBV20-1 and TRBJ1-6, with 7 bases lining up with TRBD1. The germline gives CDR1 DFQATT, CDR2 SNEGSKA (reference sequence). The CDR3 spans 13 residues. V lost 3 bases, J lost 10 bases, and 6 bases stayed unmatched.

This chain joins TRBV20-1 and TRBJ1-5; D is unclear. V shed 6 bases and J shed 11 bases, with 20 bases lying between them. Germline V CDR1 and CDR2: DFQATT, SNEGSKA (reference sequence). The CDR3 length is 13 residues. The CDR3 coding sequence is TGCAGTGCAGCACTAGCGAGGAAAGAGACCCAGCATTTT. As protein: CSAALARKETQHF.

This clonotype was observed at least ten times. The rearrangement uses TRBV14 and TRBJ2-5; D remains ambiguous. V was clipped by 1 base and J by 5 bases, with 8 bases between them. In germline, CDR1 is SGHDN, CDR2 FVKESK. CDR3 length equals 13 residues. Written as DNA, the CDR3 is TGTGCCAGCAGCCAAGGCCTATGGGAGACCCAGTACTTC. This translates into CASSQGLWETQYF.

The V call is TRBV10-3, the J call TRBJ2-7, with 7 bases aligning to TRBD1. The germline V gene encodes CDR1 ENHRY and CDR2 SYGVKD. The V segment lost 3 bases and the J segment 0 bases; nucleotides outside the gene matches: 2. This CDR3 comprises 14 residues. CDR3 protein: CAISEGDSSYEQYF. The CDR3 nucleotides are TGTGCCATCAGTGAAGGGGACAGCTCCTACGAGCAGTACTTC.

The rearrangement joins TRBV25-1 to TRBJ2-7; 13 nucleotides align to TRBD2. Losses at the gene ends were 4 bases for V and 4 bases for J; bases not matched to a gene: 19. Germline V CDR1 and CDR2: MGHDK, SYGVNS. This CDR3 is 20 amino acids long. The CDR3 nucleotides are TGTGCCAGCAGTGTCGACACCGGGACTAGCGGGACTCGGTTATCATACGAGCAGTACTTC. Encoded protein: CASSVDTGTSGTRLSYEQYF.

The CDR3 DNA follows: TGTGCCAGCAGTCCCCAATCCCCGTCTAGCGGGAGGAGGAATGAGCAGTTCTTC. Encoded protein: CASSPQSPSSGRRNEQFF. The rearrangement uses TRBV25-1 and TRBJ2-1; 11 nucleotides match TRBD2. With 5 bases clipped from V and 7 bases from J, the junction kept 16 bases outside the gene matches. The CDR3 totals 18 residues. Germline V CDR1 and CDR2: MGHDK, SYGVNS.

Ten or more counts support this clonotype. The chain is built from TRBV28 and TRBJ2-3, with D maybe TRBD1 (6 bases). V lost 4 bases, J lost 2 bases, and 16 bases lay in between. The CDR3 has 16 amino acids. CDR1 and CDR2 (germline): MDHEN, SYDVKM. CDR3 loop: CASSSLTGSTTDTQYF. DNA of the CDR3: TGTGCCAGCAGTTCGCTGACAGGTTCAACCACAGATACGCAGTATTTT.

CDR3 DNA: TGTGCCAGCAGTTTTCATTTGTGGGGCTACAACTATGGCTACACCTTC. This sequence encodes CASSFHLWGYNYGYTF. The genes are TRBV28 and TRBJ1-2, with a possible D match to TRBD1 (5 bases). The V end lost 3 bases, the J end lost 2 bases, and 16 bases lay between the germline ends. This CDR3 region has 16 residues. CDR1 MDHEN and CDR2 SYDVKM come from the germline V gene.

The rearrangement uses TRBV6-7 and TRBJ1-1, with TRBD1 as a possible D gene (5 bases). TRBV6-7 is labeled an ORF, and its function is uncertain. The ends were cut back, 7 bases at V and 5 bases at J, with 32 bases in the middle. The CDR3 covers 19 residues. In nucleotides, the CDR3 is TGTGCCAGCACCCCCGGGGTGGTCCGCGGTGAACAGGCAGAGACTGAAGCTTTCTTT. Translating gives CASTPGVVRGEQAETEAFF.

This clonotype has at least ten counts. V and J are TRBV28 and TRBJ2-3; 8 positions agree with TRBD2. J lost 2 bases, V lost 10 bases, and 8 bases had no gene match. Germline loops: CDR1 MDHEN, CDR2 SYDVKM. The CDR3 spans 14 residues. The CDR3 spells CATAGGRPTDTQYF. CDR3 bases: TGTGCCACCGCGGGGGGCAGGCCCACAGATACGCAGTATTTT.

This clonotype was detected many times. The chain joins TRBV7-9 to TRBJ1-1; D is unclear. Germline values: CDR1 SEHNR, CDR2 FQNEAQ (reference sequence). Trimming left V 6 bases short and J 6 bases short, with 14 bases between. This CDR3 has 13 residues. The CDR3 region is CASSPPWSAEAFF. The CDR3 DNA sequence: TGTGCCAGCAGTCCCCCATGGTCGGCTGAAGCTTTCTTT.

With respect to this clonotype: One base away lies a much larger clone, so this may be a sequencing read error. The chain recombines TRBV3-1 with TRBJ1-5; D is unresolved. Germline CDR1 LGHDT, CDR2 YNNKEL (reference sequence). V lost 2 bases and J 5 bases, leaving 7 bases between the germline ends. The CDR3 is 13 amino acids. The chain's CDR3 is CASSQNDDQPQHF. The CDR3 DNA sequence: TGTGCCAGCAGCCAAAATGACGATCAGCCCCAGCATTTT.

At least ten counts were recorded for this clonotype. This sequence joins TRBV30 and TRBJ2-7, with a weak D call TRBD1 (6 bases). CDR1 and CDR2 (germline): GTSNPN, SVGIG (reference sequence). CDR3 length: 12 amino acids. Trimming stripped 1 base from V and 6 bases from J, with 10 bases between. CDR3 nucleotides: TGTGCCTGGAGTGGAGGGGGTGGCGAGCAGTACTTC. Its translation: CAWSGGGGEQYF.

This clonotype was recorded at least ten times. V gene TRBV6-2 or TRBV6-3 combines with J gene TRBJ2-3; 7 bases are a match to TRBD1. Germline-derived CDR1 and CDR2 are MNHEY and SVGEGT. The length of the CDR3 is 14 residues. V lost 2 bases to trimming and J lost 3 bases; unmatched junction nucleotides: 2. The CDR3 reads CASSYGQETDTQYF. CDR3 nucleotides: TGTGCCAGCAGTTACGGACAGGAGACAGATACGCAGTATTTT.